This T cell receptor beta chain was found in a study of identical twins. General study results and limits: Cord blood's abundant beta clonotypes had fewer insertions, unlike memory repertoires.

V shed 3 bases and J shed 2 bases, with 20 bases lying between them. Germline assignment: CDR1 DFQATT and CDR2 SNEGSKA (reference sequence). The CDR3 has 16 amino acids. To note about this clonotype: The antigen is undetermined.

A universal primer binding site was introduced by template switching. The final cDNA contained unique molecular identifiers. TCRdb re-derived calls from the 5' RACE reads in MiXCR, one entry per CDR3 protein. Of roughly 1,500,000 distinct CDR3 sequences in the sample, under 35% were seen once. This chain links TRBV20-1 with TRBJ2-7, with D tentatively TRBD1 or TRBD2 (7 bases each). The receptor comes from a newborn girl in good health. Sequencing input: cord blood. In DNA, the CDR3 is TGCAGTGCTAGGGGAGGGAGGGGGCTCTCCCCCTACGAGCAGTACTTC. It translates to CSARGGRGLSPYEQYF.